This T cell receptor beta chain appears in the sequencing data of a study of graft-versus-host responses after intestinal transplantation. On this clone: Its antigen is not known.

CDR1 is MGHDK, CDR2 SYGVNS, per germline. Trimming took off 7 bases at V and 1 base at J, with 16 bases between the two ends. This CDR3 contains 15 residues. Measured with immunoSEQ multiplex PCR; TCRdb has only the in-frame clones, and not every one. The sample holds tens of thousands of clones, 94% seen once. The source is a human donor who was the organ donor for an intestinal transplant. The sample was unstimulated CD4+ T cells sorted from spleen or lymph node cells, taken before transplant. The V and J genes are TRBV25-1 and TRBJ1-1, with D possibly matching TRBD1 (5 bases). The CDR3 sequence is CASNKIDRPNTEAFF. The DNA for the CDR3 is TGTGCCAGCAACAAAATAGACAGACCGAACACTGAAGCTTTCTTT.